Here is one T cell receptor beta chain with its context. Seattle enrolled patients during active infection and tracked them longitudinally. These data are taken from a study of blood T cell repertoires in COVID-19. As for the study in general: Samples representing acute and convalescent COVID-19 were sourced from the United States, Italy and Spain. The cDNA or gDNA used as material had been derived from T cells, B-cell-depleted T cells, or PBMCs.

Authors' processing steps: Estimated nucleated cell counts came from reference gene primer amplification. Generated by immunoSEQ multiplex PCR, the TCRdb table keeps only in-frame clones and is missing some. V, J and clone size reflect that table, while D and trimming were determined from the DNA. Of about 69,000 clones listed, approximately 84% are singletons. The CDR3 has 16 amino acids. V was trimmed by 0 bases and J by 1 base, leaving 10 bases between them. Germline CDR1 reads MNHEY; CDR2 reads SVGAGI. The receptor was isolated from a man aged 50-60 years with COVID-19, enrolled during active disease. Sequenced input: peripheral blood. V and J are TRBV6-5 and TRBJ1-3, with D uncertain. Written as DNA, the CDR3 is TGTGCCAGCAGTTACTCGAGCAGGCAATCTGGAAACACCATATATTTT. Translation: CASSYSSRQSGNTIYF.